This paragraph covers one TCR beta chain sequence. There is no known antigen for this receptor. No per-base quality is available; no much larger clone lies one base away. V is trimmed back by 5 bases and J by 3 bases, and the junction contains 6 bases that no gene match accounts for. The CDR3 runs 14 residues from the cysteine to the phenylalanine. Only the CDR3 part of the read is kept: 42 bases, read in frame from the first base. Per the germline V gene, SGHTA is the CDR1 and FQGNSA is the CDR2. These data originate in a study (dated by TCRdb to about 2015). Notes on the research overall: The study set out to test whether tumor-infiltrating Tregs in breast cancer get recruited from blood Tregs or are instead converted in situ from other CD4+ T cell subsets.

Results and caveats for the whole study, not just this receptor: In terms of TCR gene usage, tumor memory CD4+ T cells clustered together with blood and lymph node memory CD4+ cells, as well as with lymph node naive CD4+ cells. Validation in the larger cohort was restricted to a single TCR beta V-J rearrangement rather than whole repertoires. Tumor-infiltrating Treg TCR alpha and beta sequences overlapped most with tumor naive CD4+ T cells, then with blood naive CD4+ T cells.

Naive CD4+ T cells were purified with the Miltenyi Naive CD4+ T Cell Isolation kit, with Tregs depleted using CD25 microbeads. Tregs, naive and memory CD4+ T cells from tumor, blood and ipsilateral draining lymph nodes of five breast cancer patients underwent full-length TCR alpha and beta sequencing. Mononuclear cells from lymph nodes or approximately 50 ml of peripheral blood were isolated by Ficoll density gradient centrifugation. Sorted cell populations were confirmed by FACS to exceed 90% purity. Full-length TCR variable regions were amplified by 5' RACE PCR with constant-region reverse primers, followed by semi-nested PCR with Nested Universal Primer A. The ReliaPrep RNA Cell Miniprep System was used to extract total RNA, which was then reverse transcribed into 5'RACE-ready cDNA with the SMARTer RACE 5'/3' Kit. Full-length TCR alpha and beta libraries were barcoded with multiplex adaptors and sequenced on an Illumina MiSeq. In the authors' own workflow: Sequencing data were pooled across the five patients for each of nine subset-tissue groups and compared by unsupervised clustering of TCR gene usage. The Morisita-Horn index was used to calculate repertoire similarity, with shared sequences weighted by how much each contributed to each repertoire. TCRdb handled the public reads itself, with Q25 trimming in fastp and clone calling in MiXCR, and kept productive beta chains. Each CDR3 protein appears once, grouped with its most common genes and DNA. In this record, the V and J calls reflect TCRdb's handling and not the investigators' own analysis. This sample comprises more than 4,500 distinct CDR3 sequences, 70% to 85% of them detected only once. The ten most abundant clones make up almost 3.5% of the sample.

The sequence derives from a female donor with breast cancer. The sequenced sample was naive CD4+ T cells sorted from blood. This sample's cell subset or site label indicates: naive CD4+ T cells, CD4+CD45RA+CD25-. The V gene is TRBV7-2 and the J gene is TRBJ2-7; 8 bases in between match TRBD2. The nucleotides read TGTGCCAGCAGCGCCAGCGGGAGTAGCTACGAGCAGTACTTC. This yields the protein CASSASGSSYEQYF.